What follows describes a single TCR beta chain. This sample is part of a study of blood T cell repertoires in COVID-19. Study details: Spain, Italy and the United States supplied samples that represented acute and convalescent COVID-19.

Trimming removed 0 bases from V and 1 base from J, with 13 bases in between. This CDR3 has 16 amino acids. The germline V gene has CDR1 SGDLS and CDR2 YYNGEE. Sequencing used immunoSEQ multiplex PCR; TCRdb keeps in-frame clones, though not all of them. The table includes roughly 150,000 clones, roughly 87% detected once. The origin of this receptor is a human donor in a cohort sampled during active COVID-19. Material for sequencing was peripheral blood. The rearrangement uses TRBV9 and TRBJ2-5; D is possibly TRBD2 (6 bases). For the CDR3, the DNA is TGTGCCAGCAGCGTAGACGCGGGGACCCTCCAAGAGACCCAGTACTTC. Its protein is CASSVDAGTLQETQYF.